The 18 T cell receptor beta chains given below trace back to one sample, sequenced in a study of cytomegalovirus exposure and HLA in healthy donors. 60 Vbeta and 13 Jbeta primers were used in PCR. The assay was immunoSEQ multiplex PCR, and TCRdb's table has in-frame clones only and misses some. Of 150,000 or so clones in the sample, roughly 84% were seen once. The specimen sequenced was PBMCs. These receptors were taken from a man aged 25 to 45 in good health and CMV-seronegative.

This clone was recorded a few times. The chain employs TRBV28 and TRBJ2-1; 11 bases line up with TRBD2. The J segment lost 7 bases and the V segment lost 5 bases, leaving 7 bases of the junction unmatched. The CDR3 loop spans 15 amino acids. Germline-derived CDR1 and CDR2 are MDHEN and SYDVKM. CDR3 loop: CASSRLAGLRNEQFF. The CDR3 bases are TGTGCCAGCAGTCGACTAGCGGGGCTACGGAATGAGCAGTTCTTC.

This sequence joins TRBV15 and TRBJ2-5; D possibly corresponds to TRBD2 (5 bases). Trimming took 8 bases from V and 6 from J, leaving 13 bases between them. Germline loops: CDR1 LNHNV, CDR2 YYDKDF (reference sequence). The CDR3 runs to 12 residues. The CDR3 here is CATGGSRQTQYF. CDR3 sequence (DNA): TGTGCCACCGGAGGTAGTCGGCAGACCCAGTACTTC.

This clone came up once. The chain joins TRBV4-1 to TRBJ1-3, with D perhaps matching TRBD1 (5 bases). Germline assignment: CDR1 MGHRA and CDR2 YSYEKL. The germline V and J ends were trimmed by 2 bases and 3 bases, with 11 bases remaining between them. This CDR3 contains 15 residues. Written as DNA, the CDR3 is TGCGCCAGCAGCCAAACGGGACTTAGTGGAAACACCATATATTTT. Protein: CASSQTGLSGNTIYF.

The J gene is TRBJ1-2, the V gene TRBV9, with 7 positions matching TRBD1. Trimming removed 3 bases from V and 10 bases from J; junction bases left unmatched: 9. The CDR3 extends over 13 amino acids. Germline V gene sequence: CDR1 SGDLS, CDR2 YYNGEE. Written as DNA, the CDR3 is TGTGCCAGCAGCGACCGGACAGGTTCCCCCTACACCTTC. Translating gives CASSDRTGSPYTF.

The rearrangement joins TRBV5-1 to TRBJ1-6, with TRBD1 matching over 11 bases. J was trimmed by 7 bases and V by 4 bases; bases with no gene match: 7. Germline CDR1 reads SGHRS; CDR2 reads YFSETQ. This CDR3 spans 16 amino acids. Here the CDR3 reads CASSTGTGGVNSPLHF. The CDR3, as DNA: TGCGCCAGCAGCACCGGGACAGGGGGAGTGAATTCACCCCTCCACTTT.

V gene TRBV5-1 combines with J gene TRBJ2-1; 8 bases line up with TRBD2. Germline lookup yields CDR1 SGHRS and CDR2 YFSETQ. V shed 2 bases and J 7 bases; nucleotides not matched to a gene: 8. The CDR3 is 15 amino acids. The CDR3 region is CASSFVAGSGNEQFF. As DNA, the CDR3 is TGCGCCAGCAGCTTTGTAGCGGGGTCGGGGAATGAGCAGTTCTTC.

The CDR3 region is CASSQDDSEHIQYF. The CDR3 DNA sequence: TGTGCCAGCAGCCAAGATGATTCTGAGCACATTCAGTACTTC. J is TRBJ2-4 and V is TRBV4-2; D gene unclear. Trimming removed 0 bases from V and 8 bases from J, with 11 bases in between. Germline loops: CDR1 LGHNA, CDR2 YNFKEQ. The CDR3 sequence is 14 residues long.

This clone has more than one count but fewer than ten. The chain uses TRBV12-5 and TRBJ2-5, with D uncertain. This CDR3 region has 13 residues. CDR1 and CDR2 (germline): LGHNT, FRNRAP. The V end was cut by 0 bases, the J end by 9 bases, with 11 bases between. The CDR3 bases are TGTGCTAGTGGTTTGGTAAACTCCGTGGCCCAGTACTTC. Protein product: CASGLVNSVAQYF.

The chain is built from TRBV5-8 and TRBJ1-2; D ambiguous. CDR1 is SGHTS, CDR2 YDEGEE, per germline. The V gene lost 3 bases and the J gene lost 2 bases, with 17 bases spanning the gap. The CDR3 contains 16 residues. As DNA, the CDR3 is TGTGCCAGCAGCTGGCGCCCTAGGAACGGCAACTATGGCTACACCTTC. This sequence encodes CASSWRPRNGNYGYTF.

The chain combines TRBV27 with TRBJ2-7; 10 nucleotides agree with TRBD2. The V gene's germline CDR1 is MNHEY and CDR2 SMNVEV (reference sequence). The J segment lost 4 bases and the V segment lost 4 bases, leaving 1 base of the junction unmatched. The length of the CDR3 is 13 residues. The CDR3 sequence: CASSYSGGYEQYF. DNA of the CDR3: TGTGCCAGCAGTTATAGCGGGGGGTACGAGCAGTACTTC.

Only one count was recorded for this clone. J is TRBJ2-1 and V is TRBV30; possibly TRBD2 for D (5 bases). V lost 5 bases, J lost 4 bases, and 6 bases lay in between. The germline V gene has CDR1 GTSNPN and CDR2 SVGIG (reference sequence). The CDR3 consists of 11 residues. CDR3 bases: TGTGCCTGGCGGGAATACAATGAGCAGTTCTTC. Its protein product is CAWREYNEQFF. Together with reference TRBV30 and TRBJ2-1, the CDR3 gives the full variable domain: SQTIHQWPATLVQPVGSPLSLECTVEGTSNPNLYWYRQAAGRGLQLLFYSVGIGQISSEVPQNLSASRPQDRQFILSSKKLLLSDSGFYLCAWREYNEQFFGPGTRLTVL.

The chain's CDR3 is CASSRDRGPNTEAFF. DNA of the CDR3: TGTGCCAGCAGTAGGGACAGGGGGCCGAACACTGAAGCTTTCTTT. This chain links TRBV6-5 with TRBJ1-1; 12 bases are shared with TRBD1. Germline CDR1 and CDR2: MNHEY and SVGAGI. The CDR3 spans 15 residues. V trimming: 5 bases; J trimming: 1 base; junction bases outside the gene matches: 2.

The chain joins TRBV19 to TRBJ1-5; 7 bases are a match to TRBD1. V was pared by 6 bases and J by 2 bases, with 7 bases of the junction left unmatched. Germline assignment: CDR1 LNHDA and CDR2 SQIVND (reference sequence). CDR3 length equals 15 residues. The CDR3 bases are TGTGCCAGTAGCCGAGGGGACAGACGCAATCAGCCCCAGCATTTT. It encodes CASSRGDRRNQPQHF.

The CDR3 nucleotides read TGTGCCAGCAGTGCGGACAGGGAACTGTTTTTT. Its translation is CASSADRELFF. The V and J genes are TRBV28 and TRBJ1-4; 8 positions match TRBD1. CDR1 is MDHEN, CDR2 SYDVKM, per germline. The length of the CDR3 is 11 residues. V shed 5 bases, J shed 12 bases, and the junction held 2 bases outside the gene matches.

The J gene is TRBJ2-3, the V gene TRBV5-4; TRBD2 matches at 12 bases. The CDR3 runs to 16 residues. The trim removed 4 bases at V and 3 bases at J, leaving 6 bases unmatched. Germline CDR1 SGHNT, CDR2 YYREEE (reference sequence). The CDR3 coding sequence is TGTGCCAGCAGCCGGCGACTAGCGGGAGTAACAGATACGCAGTATTTT. Amino acids: CASSRRLAGVTDTQYF.

The V call is TRBV19, the J call TRBJ1-3; TRBD1 might be the D (5 bases). This CDR3 is 14 amino acids long. Germline lookup yields CDR1 LNHDA and CDR2 SQIVND (reference sequence). The V and J ends lost 9 bases and 2 bases respectively, with 14 bases between them. The DNA of the CDR3 is TGTGCCAGCACACGGGGAGGGGCTGGAAACACCATATATTTT. It yields the protein CASTRGGAGNTIYF. Variable domain in full (rest from reference TRBV19 and TRBJ1-3): DGGITQSPKYLFRKEGQNVTLSCEQNLNHDAMYWYRQDPGQGLRLIYYSQIVNDFQKGDIAEGYSVSREKKESFPLTVTSAQKNPTAFYLCASTRGGAGNTIYFGEGSWLTVV.

The rearrangement joins TRBV7-9 to TRBJ2-2; D is uncertain. Germline CDR1 reads SEHNR; CDR2 reads FQNEAQ (reference sequence). The CDR3 runs to 12 residues. V lost 3 bases and J 3 bases, leaving 2 bases between the germline ends. The CDR3 sequence: CASSFDTGELFF. Here the CDR3 DNA reads TGTGCCAGCAGCTTCGACACCGGGGAGCTGTTTTTT.

The genes are TRBV18 and TRBJ2-7, with 8 bases identical to TRBD2. This CDR3 spans 17 amino acids. V trimming: 6 bases; J trimming: 1 base; junction bases outside the gene matches: 14. Germline V gene sequence: CDR1 KGHSH, CDR2 LQKENI. The CDR3 DNA is TGTGCCAGCTCCCTAACCGGGACTAGTCGTTCTTCCTACGAGCAGTACTTC. Its translation: CASSLTGTSRSSYEQYF.